This T cell receptor beta chain was sequenced during a study of cytomegalovirus exposure and HLA in healthy donors. Study-level information: A prior analysis found around 110 million unique TCR beta sequences from roughly 180 million T cells.

To note about this clone: Antigen specificity is unknown.

With 60 Vbeta and 13 Jbeta primers, the PCR was carried out. Clones were read by immunoSEQ multiplex PCR, and TCRdb kept only the in-frame ones, dropping some. The table includes some 100,000 clones, 74% detected once. Points from the study as a whole: Available immune exposure information was restricted to CMV serostatus only. A later analysis linked a missense variant in DCLRE1C to the trimming of TCR beta V and J genes.

V shed 4 bases and J shed 1 base, with 11 bases lying between them. Germline V gene data show CDR1 as ENHRY and CDR2 as SYGVKD. The CDR3 covers 14 residues. Sequenced: PBMCs. The receptor was derived from a human donor in good health. The rearrangement links TRBV10-3 to TRBJ2-7, with D tentatively TRBD1 (6 bases). CDR3 sequence (DNA): TGTGCCATCAGTGTGGGGGCCGGGTCCTACGAGCAGTACTTC. It is translated as CAISVGAGSYEQYF.